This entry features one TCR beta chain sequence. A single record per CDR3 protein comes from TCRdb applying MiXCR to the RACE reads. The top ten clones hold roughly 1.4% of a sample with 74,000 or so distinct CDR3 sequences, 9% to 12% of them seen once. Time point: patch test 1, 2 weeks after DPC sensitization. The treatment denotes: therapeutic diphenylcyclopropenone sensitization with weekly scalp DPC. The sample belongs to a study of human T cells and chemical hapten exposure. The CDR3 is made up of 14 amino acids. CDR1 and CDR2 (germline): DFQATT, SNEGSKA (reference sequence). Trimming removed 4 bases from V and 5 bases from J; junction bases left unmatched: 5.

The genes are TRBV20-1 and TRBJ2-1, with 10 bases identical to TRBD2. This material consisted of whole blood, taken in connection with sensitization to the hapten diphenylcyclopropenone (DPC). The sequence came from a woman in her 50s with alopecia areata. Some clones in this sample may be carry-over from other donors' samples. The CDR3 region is CSATGTSVDNEQFF. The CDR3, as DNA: TGCAGTGCTACAGGGACTAGCGTCGACAATGAGCAGTTCTTC.